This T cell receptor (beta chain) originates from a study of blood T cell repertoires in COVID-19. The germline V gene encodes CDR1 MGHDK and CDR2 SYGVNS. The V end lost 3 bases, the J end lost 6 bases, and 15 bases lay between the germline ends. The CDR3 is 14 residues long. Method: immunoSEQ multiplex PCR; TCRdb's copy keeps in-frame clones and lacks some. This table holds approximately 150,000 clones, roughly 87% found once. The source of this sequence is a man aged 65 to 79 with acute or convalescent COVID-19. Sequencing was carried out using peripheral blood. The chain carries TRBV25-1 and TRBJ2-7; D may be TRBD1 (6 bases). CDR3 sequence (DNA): TGTGCCAGCAGTGAGGGGGCCCTGAAGCCCGAGCAGTACTTC. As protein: CASSEGALKPEQYF.